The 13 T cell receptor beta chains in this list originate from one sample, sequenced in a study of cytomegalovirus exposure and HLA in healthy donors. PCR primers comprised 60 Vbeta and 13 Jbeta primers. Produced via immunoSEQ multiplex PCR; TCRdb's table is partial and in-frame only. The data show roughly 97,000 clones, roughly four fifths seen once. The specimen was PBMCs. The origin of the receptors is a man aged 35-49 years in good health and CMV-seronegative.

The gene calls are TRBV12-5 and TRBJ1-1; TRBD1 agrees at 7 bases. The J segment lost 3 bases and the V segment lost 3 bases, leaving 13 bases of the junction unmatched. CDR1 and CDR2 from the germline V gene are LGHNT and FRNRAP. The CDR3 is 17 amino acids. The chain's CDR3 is CASGFAEGAEDDTEAFF. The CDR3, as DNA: TGTGCTAGTGGTTTTGCCGAGGGGGCGGAGGACGACACTGAAGCTTTCTTT.

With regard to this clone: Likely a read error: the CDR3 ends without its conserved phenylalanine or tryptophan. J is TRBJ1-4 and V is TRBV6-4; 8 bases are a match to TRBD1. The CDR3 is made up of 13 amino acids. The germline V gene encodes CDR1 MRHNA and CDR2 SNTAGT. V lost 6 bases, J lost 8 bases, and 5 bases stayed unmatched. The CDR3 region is CASSLGTGEKLFV. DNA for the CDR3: TGTGCCAGCAGCCTTGGGACAGGAGAAAAACTGTTTGTT.

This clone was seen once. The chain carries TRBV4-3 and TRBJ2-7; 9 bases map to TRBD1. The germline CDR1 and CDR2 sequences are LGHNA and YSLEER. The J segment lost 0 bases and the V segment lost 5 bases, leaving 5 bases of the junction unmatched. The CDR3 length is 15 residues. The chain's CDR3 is CASSLRTGVSYEQYF. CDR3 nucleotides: TGCGCCAGCAGCTTGCGGACAGGGGTCTCCTACGAGCAGTACTTC.

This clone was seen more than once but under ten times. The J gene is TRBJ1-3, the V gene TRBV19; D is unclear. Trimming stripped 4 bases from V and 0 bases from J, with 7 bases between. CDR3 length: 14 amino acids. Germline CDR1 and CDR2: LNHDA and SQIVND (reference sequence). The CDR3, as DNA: TGTGCCAGTAGTACACTGAACTCTGGAAACACCATATATTTT. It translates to CASSTLNSGNTIYF. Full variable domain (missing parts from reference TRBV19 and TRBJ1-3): DGGITQSPKYLFRKEGQNVTLSCEQNLNHDAMYWYRQDPGQGLRLIYYSQIVNDFQKGDIAEGYSVSREKKESFPLTVTSAQKNPTAFYLCASSTLNSGNTIYFGEGSWLTVV.

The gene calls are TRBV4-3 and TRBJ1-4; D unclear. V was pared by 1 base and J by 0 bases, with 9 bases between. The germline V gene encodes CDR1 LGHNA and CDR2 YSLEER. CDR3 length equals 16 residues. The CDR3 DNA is TGCGCCAGCAGCCAAGGAGTCCAAGCAACTAATGAAAAACTGTTTTTT. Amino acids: CASSQGVQATNEKLFF.

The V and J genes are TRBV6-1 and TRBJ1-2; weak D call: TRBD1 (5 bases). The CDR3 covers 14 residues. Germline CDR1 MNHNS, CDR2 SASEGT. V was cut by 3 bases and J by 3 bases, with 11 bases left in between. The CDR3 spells CASSEGEEYYGYTF. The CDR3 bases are TGTGCCAGCAGTGAGGGGGAGGAGTACTATGGCTACACCTTC.

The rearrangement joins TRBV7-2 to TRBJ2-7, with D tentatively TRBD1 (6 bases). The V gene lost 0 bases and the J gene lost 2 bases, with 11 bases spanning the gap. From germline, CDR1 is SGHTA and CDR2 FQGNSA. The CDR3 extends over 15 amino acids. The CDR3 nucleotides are TGTGCCAGCAGCTTAGCGCTCAGGGGAACCTACGAGCAGTACTTC. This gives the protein CASSLALRGTYEQYF.

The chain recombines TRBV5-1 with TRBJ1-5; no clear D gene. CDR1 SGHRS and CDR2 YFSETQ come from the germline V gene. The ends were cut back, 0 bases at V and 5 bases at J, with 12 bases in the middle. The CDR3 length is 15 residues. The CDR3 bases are TGCGCCAGCAGCTTGGATGGGAACGGGGATCAGCCCCAGCATTTT. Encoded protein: CASSLDGNGDQPQHF.

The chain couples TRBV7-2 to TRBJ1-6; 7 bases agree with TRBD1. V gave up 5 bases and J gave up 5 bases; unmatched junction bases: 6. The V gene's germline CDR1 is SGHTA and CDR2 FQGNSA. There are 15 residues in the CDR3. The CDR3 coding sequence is TGTGCCAGCAGCCTACACGGGACAGATAATTCACCCCTCCACTTT. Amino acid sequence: CASSLHGTDNSPLHF.

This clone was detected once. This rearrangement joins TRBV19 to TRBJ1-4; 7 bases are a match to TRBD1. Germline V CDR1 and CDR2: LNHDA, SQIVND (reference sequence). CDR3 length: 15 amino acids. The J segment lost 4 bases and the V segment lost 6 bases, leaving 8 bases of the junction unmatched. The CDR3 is CASSKQGIGNEKLFF. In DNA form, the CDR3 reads TGTGCCAGTAGCAAACAGGGGATCGGTAATGAAAAACTGTTTTTT.

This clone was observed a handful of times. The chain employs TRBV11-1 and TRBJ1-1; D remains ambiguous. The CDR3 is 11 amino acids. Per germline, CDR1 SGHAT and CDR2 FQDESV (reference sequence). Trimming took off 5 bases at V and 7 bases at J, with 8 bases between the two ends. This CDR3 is CASSQLGEAFF. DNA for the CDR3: TGTGCCAGCAGCCAACTTGGTGAAGCTTTCTTT. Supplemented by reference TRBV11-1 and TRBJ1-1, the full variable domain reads EAEVAQSPRYKITEKSQAVAFWCDPISGHATLYWYRQILGQGPELLVQFQDESVVDDSQLPKDRFSAERLKGVDSTLKIQPAELGDSAMYLCASSQLGEAFFGQGTRLTVV.

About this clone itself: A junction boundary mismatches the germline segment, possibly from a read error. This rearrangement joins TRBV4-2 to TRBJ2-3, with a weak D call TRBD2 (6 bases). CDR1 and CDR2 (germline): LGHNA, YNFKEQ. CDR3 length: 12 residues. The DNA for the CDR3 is TGTGCCAGCAGCCACGCAGGGACTCAGCTTGGGTTT. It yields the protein CASSHAGTQLGF.

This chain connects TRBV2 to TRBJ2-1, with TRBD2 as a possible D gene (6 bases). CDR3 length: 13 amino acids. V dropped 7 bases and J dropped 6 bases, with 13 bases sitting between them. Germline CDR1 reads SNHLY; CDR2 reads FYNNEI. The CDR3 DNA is TGTGCCAGCAAGACGGGGGACGGCAATGAGCAGTTCTTC. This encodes CASKTGDGNEQFF.